These 21 T cell receptor beta chains originate from one sample sequenced in a study of T-cell reconstitution after alpha-beta-depleted transplantation in children. For TCRbeta, the library was prepared with unique molecular identifiers. MiXCR was run by TCRdb on the PCR reads, yielding one entry per CDR3 protein. The table shows under 50,000 distinct CDR3 sequences, with around half occurring only once. Sequences were derived from peripheral blood, sampled before TCRalphabeta/CD19-depleted stem cell transplant. The receptors derive from a boy under three years old with SCID, due to receive a stem cell transplant.

This chain joins TRBV28 and TRBJ2-1, with 7 nucleotides matching TRBD2. The CDR3 consists of 14 residues. Trimming at V came to 9 bases and at J to 4 bases, leaving 9 bases not matched to a gene. The germline V gene encodes CDR1 MDHEN and CDR2 SYDVKM. DNA for the CDR3: TGTGCCAGTCGTGGGCTAGCGGCTTACAATGAGCAGTTCTTC. Translating gives CASRGLAAYNEQFF.

The rearrangement joins TRBV12-5 to TRBJ2-7; tentatively, D is TRBD2 (5 bases). Trimming pared 6 bases from V and 6 bases from J, leaving 18 bases between. Germline CDR1 and CDR2: LGHNT and FRNRAP. The CDR3 contains 14 residues. CDR3 region: CASGRGSPVGEQYF. In nucleotides, the CDR3 is TGTGCTAGTGGCCGAGGGTCCCCAGTCGGCGAGCAGTACTTC.

The chain carries TRBV12-3 or TRBV12-4 and TRBJ2-3; a weak D match, TRBD1 (7 bases). This CDR3 region has 15 residues. Trimming pared 1 base from V and 3 bases from J, leaving 11 bases between. DNA of the CDR3: TGTGCCAGCAGTTTAGAGACAGGGAGGACAGATACGCAGTATTTT. Its translation: CASSLETGRTDTQYF.

J is TRBJ1-1 and V is TRBV20-1, with 9 positions matching TRBD1. Germline V lookup: CDR1 DFQATT, CDR2 SNEGSKA (reference sequence). This CDR3 contains 12 residues. V gave up 3 bases and J gave up 11 bases; unmatched junction bases: 7. In DNA form, the CDR3 reads TGCAGTGCTAGGGTACAGGGGGCGTGGGCTTTCTTT. Its protein is CSARVQGAWAFF.

This clonotype was counted only a few times. V is TRBV4-1 and J is TRBJ2-3; 12 nucleotides match TRBD2. V gave up 4 bases and J gave up 4 bases; unmatched junction bases: 6. The CDR3 is made up of 16 amino acids. Germline V gives CDR1 MGHRA, CDR2 YSYEKL. The CDR3 protein is CASSLLAGGSADTQYF. DNA for the CDR3: TGCGCCAGCAGCCTACTAGCGGGGGGATCCGCAGATACGCAGTATTTT.

V is TRBV7-8 and J is TRBJ2-7; D is possibly TRBD1 or TRBD2 (5 bases each). V gave up 3 bases and J gave up 4 bases, with 19 bases separating them. Germline V lookup: CDR1 SGHVS, CDR2 FQNEAQ. The CDR3 has 16 amino acids. CDR3 amino acids: CASSLGWGPVGYEQYF. The CDR3 DNA reads as TGTGCCAGCAGCTTGGGGTGGGGACCAGTGGGTTACGAGCAGTACTTC.

On this clonotype: A junction end diverges from the germline sequence, so it may reflect a read error. The CDR3 nucleotides read TGTGCCAGCAGTTTATTTCCGACAGGGACTGGAGACACCATATATTTT. This sequence encodes CASSLFPTGTGDTIYF. The chain combines TRBV28 with TRBJ1-3; 7 bases fit TRBD1. The germline V gene encodes CDR1 MDHEN and CDR2 SYDVKM. This CDR3 comprises 16 residues.

The chain has TRBV6-4 and TRBJ1-1; tentative D call: TRBD1 (6 bases). V was clipped by 3 bases and J by 2 bases, with 10 bases between them. The CDR3 covers 14 residues. Germline lookup yields CDR1 MRHNA and CDR2 SNTAGT. This chain's CDR3 is CASSEEGENTEAFF. CDR3 DNA sequence: TGTGCCAGCAGTGAGGAGGGGGAAAACACTGAAGCTTTCTTT.

This chain joins TRBV4-1 and TRBJ2-1; D not resolved. CDR3 length equals 12 residues. The ends were cut back, 10 bases at V and 3 bases at J, with 10 bases in the middle. The germline CDR1 and CDR2 sequences are MGHRA and YSYEKL. As DNA, the CDR3 is TGCGCCATCTCGCAGGACTACAATGAGCAGTTCTTC. Its protein product is CAISQDYNEQFF.

V gene TRBV4-2 combines with J gene TRBJ2-7; the D gene could be TRBD1 or TRBD2 (5 bases each). The CDR3 runs 15 residues. Trimming left V 4 bases short and J 0 bases short, with 13 bases between. The germline V gene has CDR1 LGHNA and CDR2 YNFKEQ. CDR3 bases: TGTGCCAGCAGCCTCTGGGACGGAGGCTCCTACGAGCAGTACTTC. As protein: CASSLWDGGSYEQYF.

This clonotype occurred a few times. The chain has TRBV20-1 and TRBJ2-3, with D possibly matching TRBD2 (6 bases). This CDR3 has 12 amino acids. V dropped 5 bases and J dropped 0 bases, with 6 bases sitting between them. Germline CDR1 is DFQATT and CDR2 is SNEGSKA (reference sequence). CDR3 sequence (DNA): TGCAGTGCTGGGACTAGCACAGATACGCAGTATTTT. It is translated as CSAGTSTDTQYF.

This rearrangement joins TRBV10-3 to TRBJ1-4; D unresolved. Trimming took off 8 bases at V and 4 bases at J, with 11 bases between the two ends. Germline V gene sequence: CDR1 ENHRY, CDR2 SYGVKD. The CDR3 contains 13 residues. CDR3 in amino acids: CAIRPSINEKLFF. The CDR3 DNA sequence: TGTGCCATCCGGCCCAGCATTAATGAAAAACTGTTTTTT.

The chain recombines TRBV7-9 with TRBJ2-1; TRBD2 might be the D (5 bases). Germline V gene sequence: CDR1 SEHNR, CDR2 FQNEAQ (reference sequence). V lost 1 base and J lost 6, with 13 bases in between. The CDR3 runs to 15 residues. CDR3 residues: CASSLVSGSVNEQFF. The CDR3 bases are TGTGCCAGCAGCTTAGTATCTGGGAGCGTCAATGAGCAGTTCTTC.

The rearrangement links TRBV29-1 to TRBJ1-1; a weak D match, TRBD1 (6 bases). The CDR3 spans 13 residues. Trimming removed 7 bases from V and 6 bases from J, with 18 bases in between. From germline, CDR1 is SQVTM and CDR2 ANQGSEA. CDR3 in DNA: TGCAGCGCCTCCCGGGGGCTTTACGCTGAAGCTTTCTTT. As protein: CSASRGLYAEAFF.

In this sample, this clonotype turned up a few times. This chain links TRBV28 with TRBJ2-7, with TRBD1 identical over 8 bases. This CDR3 is built from 13 residues. The junction had 4 bases not matched to a gene; V was cut back by 5 bases and J by 4 bases. Looked up from germline, CDR1 is MDHEN and CDR2 is SYDVKM. The CDR3 spells CASSPGGWYEQYF. In DNA form, the CDR3 reads TGTGCCAGCAGTCCAGGGGGCTGGTACGAGCAGTACTTC.

The rearrangement uses TRBV4-3 and TRBJ2-1; D gene ambiguous. V lost 1 base and J 7 bases, leaving 8 bases between the germline ends. Per the germline V gene, CDR1 is LGHNA and CDR2 is YSLEER. The CDR3 consists of 13 residues. For the CDR3, the DNA is TGCGCCAGCAGCCAAGTATTAGTTAATGAGCAGTTCTTC. The encoded protein is CASSQVLVNEQFF.

This chain connects TRBV6-1 to TRBJ2-7; TRBD1 is a possible D gene (8 bases). Germline V gene sequence: CDR1 MNHNS, CDR2 SASEGT. This CDR3 spans 16 amino acids. The V end lost 2 bases, the J end lost 0 bases, and 14 bases lay between the germline ends. CDR3 sequence (DNA): TGTGCCAGCAGTGAAAGGGGAGGGACAGGCTCCTACGAGCAGTACTTC. Its protein is CASSERGGTGSYEQYF.

The genes are TRBV3-1 and TRBJ1-2, with D perhaps TRBD1 (6 bases). V dropped 0 bases and J dropped 4 bases, with 18 bases sitting between them. Germline V CDR1 and CDR2: LGHDT, YNNKEL (reference sequence). The CDR3 covers 17 residues. The CDR3 spells CASSQDRDNFISYGYTF. The CDR3 DNA follows: TGTGCCAGCAGCCAAGATCGGGACAACTTTATATCCTATGGCTACACCTTC.

V is TRBV11-2 and J is TRBJ2-7, with D maybe TRBD1 (5 bases). From germline, CDR1 is SGHAT and CDR2 FQNNGV. CDR3 length equals 14 residues. V was cut by 3 bases and J by 5 bases, with 14 bases left in between. The CDR3 here is CASSFLRQSHEQYV. CDR3 bases: TGTGCCAGCAGCTTCCTCAGACAGTCCCACGAGCAGTACGTC.

With regard to this clonotype: At one end the junction does not follow the germline gene, possibly because of a read error. The chain combines TRBV7-7 with TRBJ2-3; D unresolved. CDR3 length: 13 residues. Germline CDR1 is SSHAT and CDR2 is FNYEAQ (reference sequence). CDR3 bases: TGTGCTAGCAGCTTTCAGGTTGCAGATACGCAGTATTTT. This translates into CASSFQVADTQYF. The whole variable domain, filled in from reference TRBV7-7 and TRBJ2-3, reads GAGVSQSPRYKVTKRGQDVTLRCDPISSHATLYWYQQALGQGPEFLTYFNYEAQPDKSGLPSDRFSAERPEGSISTLTIQRTEQRDSAMYRCASSFQVADTQYFGPGTRLTVL.

This chain joins TRBV5-5 and TRBJ1-3; D unclear. This CDR3 is 14 amino acids long. The germline V and J ends were trimmed by 0 bases and 0 bases, with 4 bases remaining between them. Germline CDR1 and CDR2: SGHKS and YYEKEE (reference sequence). The CDR3 loop is CASSLGGSGNTIYF. The CDR3 nucleotides are TGTGCCAGCAGCTTGGGGGGCTCTGGAAACACCATATATTTT.